The TCR beta chain described here comes from a study of blood T cell repertoires in COVID-19. For the study at large: Whether acute or convalescent, the COVID-19 samples came from the United States, Italy and Spain.

Here immunoSEQ multiplex PCR was the method, and the copy in TCRdb shows in-frame clones only, minus some. The repertoire consists of under 50,000 clones, with roughly four fifths occurring once and the leading ten covering about 7%. The origin of this receptor is a man aged 35 to 55 with acute or convalescent COVID-19. Sequenced: peripheral blood.

CDR3 coding DNA: TGTGCCAGCTATGGGAGGTACGAGCAGTACTTC. Translation gives CASYGRYEQYF. The chain couples TRBV28 to TRBJ2-7; the D gene is possibly TRBD2 (6 bases). Looked up from germline, CDR1 is MDHEN and CDR2 is SYDVKM. V was cut by 8 bases and J by 4 bases, with 9 bases left in between. The CDR3 sequence is 11 residues long.